The 24 T cell receptor beta chains reported below all come from one sample, sequenced in a study of cytomegalovirus exposure and HLA in healthy donors. PCR primers comprised 60 Vbeta and 13 Jbeta primers. Assay used: immunoSEQ multiplex PCR; TCRdb lists only in-frame clones, some missing. The specimen's table records some 130,000 clones. Input material: PBMCs. All receptors come from a woman aged 55-75 years in good health and CMV-seronegative.

The chain recombines TRBV27 with TRBJ2-3; 10 bases fit TRBD2. This CDR3 is 13 amino acids long. V gave up 9 bases and J gave up 4 bases; unmatched junction bases: 4. From germline, CDR1 is MNHEY and CDR2 SMNVEV (reference sequence). Here the CDR3 reads CASRTSGADTQYF. DNA of the CDR3: TGTGCCAGTCGGACTAGCGGAGCAGATACGCAGTATTTT.

The chain couples TRBV6-1 to TRBJ1-5; 8 nucleotides align to TRBD1. V dropped 2 bases and J dropped 6; count of bases not matched to a gene: 6. Germline loops: CDR1 MNHNS, CDR2 SASEGT. The CDR3 is 15 amino acids. The CDR3 spells CASSETGTGGQPQHF. CDR3 DNA sequence: TGTGCCAGCAGTGAAACCGGGACAGGCGGTCAGCCCCAGCATTTT.

In DNA form, the CDR3 reads TGTGCCAGCAGCTTAAGGGGAGCGGGTTTGGGCACAGATACGCAGTATTTT. Amino acids: CASSLRGAGLGTDTQYF. The chain recombines TRBV7-2 with TRBJ2-3, with TRBD2 as a possible D gene (6 bases). Germline lookup yields CDR1 SGHTA and CDR2 FQGNSA. The CDR3 runs to 17 residues. Trimming took off 2 bases at V and 1 base at J, with 16 bases between the two ends.

The chain couples TRBV6-4 to TRBJ2-1; 7 positions match TRBD2. This CDR3 comprises 14 residues. The germline V gene encodes CDR1 MRHNA and CDR2 SNTAGT. Trimming removed 2 bases from V and 9 bases from J; junction bases left unmatched: 7. CDR3 DNA: TGTGCCAGCAGTGACGGAAGACTAGCTTCTGAGCAGTTCTTC. This codes for CASSDGRLASEQFF.

V is TRBV7-6 and J is TRBJ2-7; TRBD1 agrees at 7 bases. The CDR3 has 13 amino acids. Trimming took 5 bases from V and 3 from J; bases not matched to a gene: 4. Germline V gives CDR1 SGHVS, CDR2 FNYEAQ. The CDR3 region has the DNA TGTGCCAGCAGCCGCTCAGGGGGCTACGAGCAGTACTTC. Amino acids: CASSRSGGYEQYF.

The V and J genes are TRBV18 and TRBJ1-1, with a weak D call TRBD1 (5 bases). V dropped 3 bases and J dropped 1 base, with 12 bases sitting between them. This CDR3 is 15 amino acids long. CDR1 and CDR2 (germline): KGHSH, LQKENI. Here the CDR3 DNA reads TGTGCCAGCTCACCCCCCGCAGGGTGGAACACTGAAGCTTTCTTT. It is translated as CASSPPAGWNTEAFF. Variable domain in full (rest from reference TRBV18 and TRBJ1-1): NAGVMQNPRHLVRRRGQEARLRCSPMKGHSHVYWYRQLPEEGLKFMVYLQKENIIDESGMPKERFSAEFPKEGPSILRIQQVVRGDSAAYFCASSPPAGWNTEAFFGQGTRLTVV.

A remark on this clone: This same CDR3 is encoded by further DNA sequences in the sample. The chain couples TRBV27 to TRBJ2-7; possibly TRBD1 for D (6 bases). Germline CDR1 reads MNHEY; CDR2 reads SMNVEV (reference sequence). The CDR3 contains 15 residues. Trimming took 3 bases from V and 2 from J, leaving 14 bases between them. The CDR3 coding sequence is TGTGCCAGCAGTTTCGGAACAGGGTCTACCTACGAGCAGTACTTC. Translated, it gives CASSFGTGSTYEQYF.

This CDR3 is CAWSVTGTGFSGIQYF. DNA for the CDR3: TGTGCCTGGAGTGTCACCGGGACAGGGTTTTCAGGCATTCAGTACTTC. V and J are TRBV30 and TRBJ2-4, with 9 bases fitting TRBD1. Germline V lookup: CDR1 GTSNPN, CDR2 SVGIG (reference sequence). Trimming cost V 0 bases and J 9 bases; bases outside gene matches: 12. The CDR3 length is 16 residues.

This chain joins TRBV19 and TRBJ1-1, with D maybe TRBD1 (6 bases). The CDR3 runs 16 residues. V was shortened by 5 bases and J by 4 bases, with 20 bases between the two germline ends. Germline V gene data show CDR1 as LNHDA and CDR2 as SQIVND (reference sequence). The chain's CDR3 is CASSPLIQGLGTEAFF. The CDR3 DNA is TGTGCCAGTAGTCCCCTAATTCAGGGGCTGGGCACTGAAGCTTTCTTT.

The chain employs TRBV27 and TRBJ1-5, with TRBD1 matching over 9 bases. The V and J ends lost 4 bases and 1 base, in that order; junction bases with no gene match: 5. The CDR3 is 16 residues long. Per the germline V gene, CDR1 is MNHEY and CDR2 is SMNVEV (reference sequence). The CDR3 DNA reads TGTGCCAGCAGTTCGGACAGGGGTTCAAGCAATCAGCCCCAGCATTTT. Protein sequence: CASSSDRGSSNQPQHF.

CDR3 coding DNA: TGTGCCAGCGCGGCGGGAACCTACGAGCAGTACTTC. This gives the protein CASAAGTYEQYF. This sequence joins TRBV7-2 and TRBJ2-7; D is perhaps TRBD2 (6 bases). Trimming removed 8 bases from V and 2 bases from J, with 10 bases in between. Germline loops: CDR1 SGHTA, CDR2 FQGNSA. There are 12 residues in the CDR3.

The rearrangement links TRBV7-9 to TRBJ2-7, with D perhaps matching TRBD1 (6 bases). Germline CDR1 SEHNR, CDR2 FQNEAQ (reference sequence). The CDR3 runs 16 residues. Between the trimmed V and J ends, which lost 3 bases and 7 bases, there was a span of 22 bases. Here the CDR3 DNA reads TGTGCCAGCAGCTTCCGGGGACAAGGTCCCTCAGGAGAGCAGTACTTC. Its protein is CASSFRGQGPSGEQYF.

The gene calls are TRBV6-1 and TRBJ2-6; D remains unclear. CDR3 length: 14 amino acids. Germline V gives CDR1 MNHNS, CDR2 SASEGT. Trimming removed 9 bases from V and 2 bases from J, with 11 bases in between. This CDR3 is CASTQVAGANVLTF. CDR3 nucleotide sequence: TGTGCCAGTACCCAGGTGGCTGGGGCCAACGTCCTGACTTTC.

V and J are TRBV10-3 and TRBJ1-3, with TRBD1 as a possible D gene (6 bases). Germline loops: CDR1 ENHRY, CDR2 SYGVKD. The CDR3 has 14 residues. Between the trimmed V and J ends, which lost 9 bases and 0 bases, there was a span of 12 bases. Here the CDR3 reads CAIQGGNSGNTIYF. CDR3 DNA: TGTGCCATACAGGGAGGGAACTCTGGAAACACCATATATTTT.

V is TRBV7-9 and J is TRBJ1-2; weak D call: TRBD1 (5 bases). Deletions cut 0 bases from V and 6 bases from J, with 14 bases between. CDR1 and CDR2 (germline): SEHNR, FQNEAQ (reference sequence). The CDR3 contains 15 residues. In nucleotides, the CDR3 is TGTGCCAGCAGCTTAGCGCGGCAGGGTGGAAATGGCTACACCTTC. It yields the protein CASSLARQGGNGYTF.

The rearrangement joins TRBV10-1 to TRBJ2-2, with TRBD2 identical over 11 bases. This CDR3 has 16 amino acids. Germline V gene lookup returns CDR1 WNHNN and CDR2 SYGVQD (reference sequence). V shed 5 bases, J shed 1 base, and the junction held 3 bases outside the gene matches. The CDR3 sequence is CASSHGLAGNTGELFF. For the CDR3, the DNA is TGCGCCAGCAGTCACGGACTAGCGGGGAACACCGGGGAGCTGTTTTTT.

The chain recombines TRBV6-5 with TRBJ2-5, with TRBD2 matching over 9 bases. This CDR3 is built from 14 residues. Per germline, CDR1 MNHEY and CDR2 SVGAGI. The trim removed 8 bases at V and 5 bases at J, leaving 9 bases unmatched. CDR3 coding DNA: TGTGCCAGCCGGCGGGCTAGCGGGGTTGAGACCCAGTACTTC. It codes for CASRRASGVETQYF.

The CDR3, as DNA: TGTGCCAGCAACCCAGGGGTCGGGTACGAGCAGTACTTC. It codes for CASNPGVGYEQYF. The rearrangement uses TRBV6-5 and TRBJ2-7; TRBD1 is a possible D gene (6 bases). Trimming removed 7 bases at V and 4 bases at J, with 14 bases between. The CDR3 loop spans 13 amino acids. Germline CDR1 reads MNHEY; CDR2 reads SVGAGI.

Details on this clone: The sample carries other DNA sequences with the same CDR3. The chain carries TRBV28 and TRBJ2-7, with TRBD1 as a possible D gene (5 bases). CDR3 length: 13 residues. V was cut by 3 bases and J by 0 bases, with 6 bases left in between. The germline gives CDR1 MDHEN, CDR2 SYDVKM. The CDR3 reads CASSFQGSYEQYF. In nucleotides, the CDR3 is TGTGCCAGCAGTTTTCAGGGCTCCTACGAGCAGTACTTC.

The chain carries TRBV28 and TRBJ2-3; no definite D call. V lost 4 bases and J lost 4, with 18 bases in between. Per the germline V gene, CDR1 is MDHEN and CDR2 is SYDVKM. This CDR3 spans 16 amino acids. The CDR3, as DNA: TGTGCCAGCAGTTCCCTCGGAGTGGGTTCCGCAGATACGCAGTATTTT. This encodes CASSSLGVGSADTQYF.

The chain recombines TRBV7-2 with TRBJ2-4; possibly TRBD1 for D (6 bases). Germline CDR1 SGHTA, CDR2 FQGNSA. CDR3 length: 17 residues. V was pared by 2 bases and J by 9 bases, with 23 bases between. CDR3 residues: CASSLQGTPNPKLIQYF. The CDR3 region has the DNA TGTGCCAGCAGCTTACAGGGGACGCCTAACCCAAAACTCATTCAGTACTTC.

The chain links TRBV27 to TRBJ2-2; D unresolved. The CDR3 length is 14 residues. The V and J ends lost 7 bases and 3 bases respectively, with 12 bases between them. Per the germline V gene, CDR1 is MNHEY and CDR2 is SMNVEV (reference sequence). The CDR3 protein is CASTTPGYTGELFF. The CDR3 DNA sequence: TGTGCCAGCACCACTCCCGGGTACACCGGGGAGCTGTTTTTT.

Of note for this clone: The same CDR3 arises from other DNA sequences in this sample as well. The chain combines TRBV14 with TRBJ2-7; 10 bases fit TRBD1. This CDR3 contains 14 residues. Per germline, CDR1 SGHDN and CDR2 FVKESK. J lost 2 bases, V lost 4 bases, and 2 bases had no gene match. The CDR3 sequence is CASSLGQGAYEQYF. DNA of the CDR3: TGTGCCAGCAGCCTTGGACAGGGGGCCTACGAGCAGTACTTC.

V usage is TRBV2 and J usage is TRBJ2-5; no firm D call. CDR1 and CDR2 from the germline V gene are SNHLY and FYNNEI. V was cut by 6 bases and J by 1 base, with 9 bases left in between. This CDR3 region has 13 residues. CDR3 bases: TGTGCCAGCAGCACTACAACCCAAGAGACCCAGTACTTC. Translated: CASSTTTQETQYF.